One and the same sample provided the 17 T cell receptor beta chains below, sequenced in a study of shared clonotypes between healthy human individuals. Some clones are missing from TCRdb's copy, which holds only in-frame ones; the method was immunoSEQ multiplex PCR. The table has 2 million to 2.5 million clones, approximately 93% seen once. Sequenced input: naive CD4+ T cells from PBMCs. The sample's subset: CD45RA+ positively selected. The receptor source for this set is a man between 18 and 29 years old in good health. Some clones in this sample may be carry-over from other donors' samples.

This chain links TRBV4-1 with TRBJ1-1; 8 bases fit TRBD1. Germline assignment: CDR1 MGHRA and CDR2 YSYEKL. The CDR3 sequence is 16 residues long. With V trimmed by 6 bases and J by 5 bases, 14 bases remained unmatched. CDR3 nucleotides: TGCGCCAGCAGTCCCTTTCTACGCCAGGGGGCGACTGAAGCTTTCTTT. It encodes CASSPFLRQGATEAFF.

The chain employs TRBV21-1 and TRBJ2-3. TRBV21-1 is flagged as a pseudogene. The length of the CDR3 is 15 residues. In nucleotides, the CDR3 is TGTGCCAGCAGCAAAGCTGCTCGTCGCACAGATACGCAGTATTTT. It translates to CASSKAARRTDTQYF.

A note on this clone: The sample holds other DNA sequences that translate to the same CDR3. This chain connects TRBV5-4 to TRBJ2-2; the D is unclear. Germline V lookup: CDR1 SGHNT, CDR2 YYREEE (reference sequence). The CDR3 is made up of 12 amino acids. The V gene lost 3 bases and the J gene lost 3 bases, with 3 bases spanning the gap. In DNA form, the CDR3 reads TGTGCCAGCAGCTCAGACACCGGGGAGCTGTTTTTT. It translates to CASSSDTGELFF.

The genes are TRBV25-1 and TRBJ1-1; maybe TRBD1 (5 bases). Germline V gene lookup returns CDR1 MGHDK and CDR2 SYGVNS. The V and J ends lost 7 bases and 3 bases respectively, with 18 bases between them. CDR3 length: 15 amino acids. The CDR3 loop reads CASTQTKGRHTEAFF. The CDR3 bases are TGTGCCAGCACACAAACTAAGGGGAGACACACTGAAGCTTTCTTT.

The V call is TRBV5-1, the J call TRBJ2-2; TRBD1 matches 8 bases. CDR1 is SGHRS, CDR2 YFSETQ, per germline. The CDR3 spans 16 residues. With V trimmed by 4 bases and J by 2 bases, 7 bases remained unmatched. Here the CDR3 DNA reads TGCGCCAGCAGCGCCCAGGGGGCTCATAACACCGGGGAGCTGTTTTTT. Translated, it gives CASSAQGAHNTGELFF.

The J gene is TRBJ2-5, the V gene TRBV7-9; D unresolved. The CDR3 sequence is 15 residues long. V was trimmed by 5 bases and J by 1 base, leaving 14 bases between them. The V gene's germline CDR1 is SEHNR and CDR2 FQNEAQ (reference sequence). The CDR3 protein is CASSPLGLAQETQYF. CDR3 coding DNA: TGTGCCAGCAGCCCCCTTGGCCTGGCCCAAGAGACCCAGTACTTC. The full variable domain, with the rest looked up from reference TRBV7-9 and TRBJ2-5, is DTGVSQNPRHKITKRGQNVTFRCDPISEHNRLYWYRQTLGQGPEFLTYFQNEAQLEKSRLLSDRFSAERPKGSFSTLEIQRTEQGDSAMYLCASSPLGLAQETQYFGPGTRLLVL.

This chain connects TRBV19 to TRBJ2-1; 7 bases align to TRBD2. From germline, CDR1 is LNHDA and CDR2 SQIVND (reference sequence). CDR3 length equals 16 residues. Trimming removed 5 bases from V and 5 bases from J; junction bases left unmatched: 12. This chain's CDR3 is CASSPTAGRTNNEQFF. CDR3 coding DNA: TGTGCCAGTAGTCCAACAGCGGGGCGCACCAACAATGAGCAGTTCTTC.

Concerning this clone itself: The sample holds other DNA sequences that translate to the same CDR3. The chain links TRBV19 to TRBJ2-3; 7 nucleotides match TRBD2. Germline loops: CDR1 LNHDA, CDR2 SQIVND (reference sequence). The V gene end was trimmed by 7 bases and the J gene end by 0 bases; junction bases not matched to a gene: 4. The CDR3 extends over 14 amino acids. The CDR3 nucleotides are TGTGCCAGTATTCCTAGCGGTAGCACAGATACGCAGTATTTT. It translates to CASIPSGSTDTQYF.

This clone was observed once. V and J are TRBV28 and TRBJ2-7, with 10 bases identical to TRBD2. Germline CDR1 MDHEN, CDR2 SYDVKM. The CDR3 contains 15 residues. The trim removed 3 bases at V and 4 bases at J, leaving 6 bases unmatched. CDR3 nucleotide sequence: TGTGCCAGCAGTTTCATTACTAGCGGGAAATACGAGCAGTACTTC. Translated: CASSFITSGKYEQYF.

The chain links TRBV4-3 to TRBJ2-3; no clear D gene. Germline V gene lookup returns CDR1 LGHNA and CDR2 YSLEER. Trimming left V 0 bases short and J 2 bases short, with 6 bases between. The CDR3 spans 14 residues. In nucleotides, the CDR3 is TGCGCCAGCAGCCAAGATCTTCTCACAGATACGCAGTATTTT. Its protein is CASSQDLLTDTQYF.

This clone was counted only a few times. The CDR3: CASSASPTGGNYGYTF. CDR3 DNA: TGCGCCAGCAGCGCATCTCCGACAGGCGGGAACTATGGCTACACCTTC. The J gene is TRBJ1-2, the V gene TRBV5-1; D perhaps matches TRBD1 (6 bases). CDR1 and CDR2 from the germline V gene are SGHRS and YFSETQ. The CDR3 covers 16 residues. V lost 4 bases and J 2 bases, leaving 18 bases between the germline ends.

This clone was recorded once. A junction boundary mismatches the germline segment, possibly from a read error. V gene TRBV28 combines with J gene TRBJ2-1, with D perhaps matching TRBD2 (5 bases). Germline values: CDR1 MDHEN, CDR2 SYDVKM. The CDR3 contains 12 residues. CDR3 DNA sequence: TGTGCCAGCAGTGAACCGGGGTATCGTTCCGTCTTC. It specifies CASSEPGYRSVF. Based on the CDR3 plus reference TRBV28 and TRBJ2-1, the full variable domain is DVKVTQSSRYLVKRTGEKVFLECVQDMDHENMFWYRQDPGLGLRLIYFSYDVKMKEKGDIPEGYSVSREKKERFSLILESASTNQTSMYLCASSEPGYRSVFGPGTRLTVL.

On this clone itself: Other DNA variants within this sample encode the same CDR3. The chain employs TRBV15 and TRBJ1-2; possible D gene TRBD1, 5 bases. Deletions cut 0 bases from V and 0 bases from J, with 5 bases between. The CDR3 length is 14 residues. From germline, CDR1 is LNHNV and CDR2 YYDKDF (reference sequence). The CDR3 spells CATSRETANYGYTF. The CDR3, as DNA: TGTGCCACCAGCAGAGAGACAGCTAACTATGGCTACACCTTC.

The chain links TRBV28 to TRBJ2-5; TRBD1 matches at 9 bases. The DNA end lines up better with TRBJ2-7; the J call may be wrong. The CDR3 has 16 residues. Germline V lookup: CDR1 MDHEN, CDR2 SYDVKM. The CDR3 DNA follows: TGTGCCAGCAGGGCTTACTCGGGACAGGGCTTCTACGAGCAGTACTTC. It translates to CASRAYSGQGFYEQYF.

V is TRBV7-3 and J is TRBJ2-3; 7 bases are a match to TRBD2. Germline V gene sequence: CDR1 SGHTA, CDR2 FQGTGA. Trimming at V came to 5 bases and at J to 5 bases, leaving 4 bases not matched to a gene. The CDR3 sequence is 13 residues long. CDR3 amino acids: CASSRGREDTQYF. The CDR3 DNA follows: TGTGCCAGCAGCCGGGGGAGGGAAGATACGCAGTATTTT.

The CDR3 nucleotides are TGTGCCAGCAGTTTAAACTCTGGAAACACCATATATTTT. Amino acid sequence: CASSLNSGNTIYF. The rearrangement joins TRBV28 to TRBJ1-3; D gene unclear. The CDR3 totals 13 residues. Trimming stripped 2 bases from V and 0 bases from J, with 2 bases between. Germline V gives CDR1 MDHEN, CDR2 SYDVKM. The full variable domain, rest sourced from reference TRBV28 and TRBJ1-3, is DVKVTQSSRYLVKRTGEKVFLECVQDMDHENMFWYRQDPGLGLRLIYFSYDVKMKEKGDIPEGYSVSREKKERFSLILESASTNQTSMYLCASSLNSGNTIYFGEGSWLTVV.

CDR3 bases: TGTGCCAGCAGCTTTTCAGGGGGGACGCACGAGCAGTACTTC. Protein product: CASSFSGGTHEQYF. The J gene is TRBJ2-7, the V gene TRBV7-9, with D possibly being TRBD1 (7 bases). Trimming cost V 3 bases and J 5 bases, with 14 bases left between them. CDR1 SEHNR and CDR2 FQNEAQ come from the germline V gene (reference sequence). The CDR3 totals 14 residues. The full variable domain, its missing parts supplied by reference TRBV7-9 and TRBJ2-7, is DTGVSQNPRHKITKRGQNVTFRCDPISEHNRLYWYRQTLGQGPEFLTYFQNEAQLEKSRLLSDRFSAERPKGSFSTLEIQRTEQGDSAMYLCASSFSGGTHEQYFGPGTRLTVT.